The 28 T cell receptor beta chains in this list originate from one sample, sequenced in a study of blood T cell repertoires in COVID-19. Sequenced by immunoSEQ multiplex PCR; TCRdb stores in-frame clones only, minus some. Among 100,000 to 150,000 clones listed, over 80% were seen once. Sequencing used peripheral blood. These receptors came from a middle-aged man with active COVID-19.

The V gene is TRBV18, the J gene TRBJ1-6; no clear D gene. The germline V and J ends were trimmed by 0 bases and 4 bases, with 10 bases remaining between them. Germline V CDR1 and CDR2: KGHSH, LQKENI. The CDR3 covers 16 residues. DNA for the CDR3: TGTGCCAGCTCACCACCGACCGGAGGTTATAATTCACCCCTCCACTTT. It encodes CASSPPTGGYNSPLHF.

V usage is TRBV12-3 or TRBV12-4 and J usage is TRBJ2-7; 9 nucleotides match TRBD2. J was trimmed by 4 bases and V by 8 bases; bases with no gene match: 6. CDR3 length equals 13 residues. CDR3 sequence reads: CASRSSGVYEQYF. CDR3 bases: TGTGCCAGCCGGTCTAGCGGGGTATACGAGCAGTACTTC.

The V and J genes are TRBV15 and TRBJ2-7; 12 bases align to TRBD2. The V segment lost 5 bases and the J segment 4 bases; nucleotides outside the gene matches: 3. This CDR3 region has 14 residues. Per the germline V gene, CDR1 is LNHNV and CDR2 is YYDKDF (reference sequence). The CDR3 coding sequence is TGTGCCACCAGCTGGACTAGCGGGGTGTACGAGCAGTACTTC. The encoded protein is CATSWTSGVYEQYF. Variable domain in full (rest from reference TRBV15 and TRBJ2-7): DAMVIQNPRYQVTQFGKPVTLSCSQTLNHNVMYWYQQKSSQAPKLLFHYYDKDFNNEADTPDNFQSRRPNTSFCFLDIRSPGLGDTAMYLCATSWTSGVYEQYFGPGTRLTVT.

The rearrangement uses TRBV3-1 (or the pseudogene TRBV3-2) and TRBJ2-5; 9 positions match TRBD2. From germline, CDR1 is LGHDT and CDR2 YNNKEL (reference sequence). The CDR3 is 16 amino acids. The trim removed 4 bases at V and 5 bases at J, leaving 11 bases unmatched. For the CDR3, the DNA is TGTGCCAGCAGCCCGCTAGCGGGGCAGATAGGGGAGACCCAGTACTTC. Translation: CASSPLAGQIGETQYF.

The chain is built from TRBV20-1 and TRBJ1-2; D remains ambiguous. V lost 5 bases and J 11 bases, leaving 15 bases between the germline ends. CDR3 size: 11 residues. Germline CDR1 reads DFQATT; CDR2 reads SNEGSKA (reference sequence). The CDR3 bases are TGCAGTGCTCCCGGAGGTTTTGGGTACACCTTC. Protein sequence: CSAPGGFGYTF.

This clone was observed a single time. The chain has TRBV5-1 and TRBJ1-1; D ambiguous. V dropped 6 bases and J dropped 0 bases, with 9 bases sitting between them. The CDR3 runs 13 residues. Germline CDR1 reads SGHRS; CDR2 reads YFSETQ. CDR3 sequence: CASMHPMNTEAFF. CDR3 in DNA: TGCGCCAGCATGCACCCTATGAACACTGAAGCTTTCTTT.

This chain links TRBV19 with TRBJ2-7, with a possible D match to TRBD2 (5 bases). V was pared by 3 bases and J by 5 bases, with 14 bases between. This CDR3 region has 14 residues. Germline V CDR1 and CDR2: LNHDA, SQIVND (reference sequence). The CDR3 sequence: CASSIRGSGDEQYF. DNA for the CDR3: TGTGCCAGTAGTATCCGGGGATCTGGTGACGAGCAGTACTTC.

The chain combines TRBV6-1 with TRBJ2-3; D ambiguous. V gave up 3 bases and J gave up 5 bases, with 12 bases separating them. CDR1 MNHNS and CDR2 SASEGT come from the germline V gene. The CDR3 consists of 14 residues. The CDR3 here is CASSDGRVGDTQYF. The CDR3 DNA reads as TGTGCCAGCAGTGATGGCCGGGTAGGAGATACGCAGTATTTT.

The chain combines TRBV6-5 with TRBJ1-1; 7 bases are shared with TRBD1. The CDR3 covers 13 residues. Looked up from germline, CDR1 is MNHEY and CDR2 is SVGAGI. The junction had 3 bases not matched to a gene; V was cut back by 6 bases and J by 2 bases. The CDR3 sequence is CASRQGINTEAFF. The DNA for the CDR3 is TGTGCCAGCAGACAGGGGATAAACACTGAAGCTTTCTTT.

The V gene is TRBV18, the J gene TRBJ1-4, with 9 nucleotides matching TRBD1. The V and J ends lost 5 bases and 1 base, in that order; junction bases with no gene match: 5. The length of the CDR3 is 16 residues. CDR1 and CDR2 (germline): KGHSH, LQKENI. The CDR3 region is CASSLGQGITNEKLFF. The CDR3 nucleotides read TGTGCCAGCTCATTGGGACAGGGCATAACTAATGAAAAACTGTTTTTT.

The chain couples TRBV6-5 to TRBJ2-2; the D gene is possibly TRBD2 (7 bases). The CDR3 sequence is 14 residues long. Trimming took off 4 bases at V and 5 bases at J, with 11 bases between the two ends. Germline V CDR1 and CDR2: MNHEY, SVGAGI. The CDR3, as DNA: TGTGCCAGCAGTTGGGGGAGGGGGACCGGGGAGCTGTTTTTT. Its protein product is CASSWGRGTGELFF.

The chain combines TRBV10-3 with TRBJ2-3, with 9 bases lining up with TRBD2. The CDR3 sequence is 16 residues long. Germline lookup yields CDR1 ENHRY and CDR2 SYGVKD. Trimming removed 8 bases from V and 0 bases from J; junction bases left unmatched: 9. CDR3 sequence reads: CAIEAGGRRSTDTQYF. Here the CDR3 DNA reads TGTGCCATCGAGGCGGGGGGGCGTCGTAGCACAGATACGCAGTATTTT.

The V and J genes are TRBV2 and TRBJ2-3; maybe TRBD1 (6 bases). This CDR3 region has 15 residues. The V end was cut by 5 bases, the J end by 0 bases, with 12 bases between. CDR1 is SNHLY, CDR2 FYNNEI, per germline. Here the CDR3 reads CASSRDGQSTDTQYF. CDR3 bases: TGTGCCAGCAGTCGGGACGGACAGAGCACAGATACGCAGTATTTT.

The chain uses TRBV10-3 and TRBJ1-6; perhaps TRBD1 as D (5 bases). With 7 bases removed from V and 4 bases from J, the gap between germline ends came to 11 bases. This CDR3 comprises 14 residues. Germline CDR1 is ENHRY and CDR2 is SYGVKD. DNA for the CDR3: TGTGCCATCAAGGGGCACCCTTATAATTCACCCCTCCACTTT. Translating it yields CAIKGHPYNSPLHF.

This chain uses TRBV6-5 with TRBJ2-1; 8 nucleotides match TRBD2. CDR1 is MNHEY and CDR2 is SVGAGI in the germline V gene. The CDR3 has 15 amino acids. Here the CDR3 reads CGVRGGMSSYNEQFF. Here the CDR3 DNA reads TGTGGGGTACGGGGGGGGATGAGCTCCTACAATGAGCAGTTCTTC.

This rearrangement joins TRBV6-2 or TRBV6-3 to TRBJ1-1, with TRBD1 matching 8 bases. Trimming at V came to 4 bases and at J to 0 bases, leaving 7 bases not matched to a gene. The germline V gene has CDR1 MNHEY and CDR2 SVGEGT. The length of the CDR3 is 16 residues. This CDR3 reads CASSSRTGRMNTEAFF. DNA for the CDR3: TGTGCCAGCAGTTCTCGGACAGGGAGAATGAACACTGAAGCTTTCTTT.

This clone has just one count. This chain joins TRBV5-1 and TRBJ2-1, with 12 bases lining up with TRBD2. Germline V gene data show CDR1 as SGHRS and CDR2 as YFSETQ. The CDR3 spans 17 residues. V shed 6 bases, J shed 0 bases, and the junction held 7 bases outside the gene matches. The CDR3 DNA sequence: TGCGCCAGCACTACTAGCGGGGGGCTGAGCTCCTACAATGAGCAGTTCTTC. Translating gives CASTTSGGLSSYNEQFF.

The chain joins TRBV30 to TRBJ2-3; TRBD2 matches 13 bases. Per germline, CDR1 GTSNPN and CDR2 SVGIG (reference sequence). The V segment lost 2 bases and the J segment 4 bases; nucleotides outside the gene matches: 3. The CDR3 loop spans 15 amino acids. This CDR3 reads CAWSTGLAGADTQYF. As DNA, the CDR3 is TGTGCCTGGAGTACAGGACTAGCGGGGGCAGATACGCAGTATTTT. The variable domain in full, with the rest retrieved from reference TRBV30 and TRBJ2-3, is SQTIHQWPATLVQPVGSPLSLECTVEGTSNPNLYWYRQAAGRGLQLLFYSVGIGQISSEVPQNLSASRPQDRQFILSSKKLLLSDSGFYLCAWSTGLAGADTQYFGPGTRLTVL.

The rearrangement joins TRBV18 to TRBJ1-2; TRBD1 matches 7 bases. Per the germline V gene, CDR1 is KGHSH and CDR2 is LQKENI. Losses at the gene ends were 3 bases for V and 3 bases for J; bases not matched to a gene: 4. This CDR3 has 14 residues. The CDR3 DNA reads TGTGCCAGCTCACCTCAGCAGGGGGACTATGGCTACACCTTC. Translated, it gives CASSPQQGDYGYTF.

The chain is built from TRBV4-1 and TRBJ2-1; 8 bases match TRBD2. The CDR3 runs to 17 residues. The germline V gene encodes CDR1 MGHRA and CDR2 YSYEKL. The trim removed 2 bases at V and 5 bases at J, leaving 11 bases unmatched. The CDR3 sequence is CASSQHPIGTRDNEQFF. CDR3 DNA sequence: TGCGCCAGCAGCCAACACCCCATTGGGACTAGGGACAATGAGCAGTTCTTC.

The genes are TRBV6-6 and TRBJ1-6; 9 bases map to TRBD1. Unmatched junction bases numbered 15, after V lost 10 bases and J lost 14 bases. The CDR3 consists of 14 residues. Per the germline V gene, CDR1 is MNHNY and CDR2 is SVGAGI (reference sequence). CDR3 nucleotide sequence: TGTGCCATACAAGACGGGACAGGGTTACGGTCCCTCCACTTT. It is translated as CAIQDGTGLRSLHF.

V usage is TRBV5-6 and J usage is TRBJ2-3; TRBD2 might be the D (6 bases). With 4 bases removed from V and 0 bases from J, the gap between germline ends came to 15 bases. Germline CDR1 reads SGHDT; CDR2 reads YYEEEE. CDR3 size: 16 residues. The CDR3 DNA reads TGTGCCAGCAGCCGGAGGGAGCCCCTAAGCACAGATACGCAGTATTTT. It specifies CASSRREPLSTDTQYF.

The V call is TRBV7-2, the J call TRBJ2-3; no firm D call. Looked up from germline, CDR1 is SGHTA and CDR2 is FQGNSA. Trimming stripped 2 bases from V and 4 bases from J, with 10 bases between. The CDR3 contains 14 residues. This CDR3 is CASSLSRPADTQYF. The CDR3 region has the DNA TGTGCCAGCAGCTTATCTAGGCCCGCAGATACGCAGTATTTT.

The J gene is TRBJ2-1, the V gene TRBV10-1, with 8 positions matching TRBD2. This CDR3 contains 16 residues. The junction had 7 bases not matched to a gene; V was cut back by 4 bases and J by 2 bases. Germline values: CDR1 WNHNN, CDR2 SYGVQD (reference sequence). CDR3 residues: CASSGRGGHPYNEQFF. CDR3 in DNA: TGCGCCAGCAGTGGACGGGGGGGCCACCCCTACAATGAGCAGTTCTTC.

V is TRBV6-1 and J is TRBJ1-1; a possible D gene is TRBD1 (5 bases). CDR1 is MNHNS, CDR2 SASEGT, per germline. Trimming stripped 3 bases from V and 1 base from J, with 9 bases between. The CDR3 loop spans 14 amino acids. The CDR3 DNA is TGTGCCAGCAGTGAGGGGCTCTCGAACACTGAAGCTTTCTTT. The encoded protein is CASSEGLSNTEAFF.

The genes are TRBV5-4 and TRBJ1-3, with 8 bases lining up with TRBD1. CDR3 length: 17 residues. The V segment lost 5 bases and the J segment 0 bases; nucleotides outside the gene matches: 10. Germline-derived CDR1 and CDR2 are SGHNT and YYREEE (reference sequence). The CDR3 region has the DNA TGTGCCAGCAGTCTTGGAAGGGACAGGACCTCTGGAAACACCATATATTTT. It translates to CASSLGRDRTSGNTIYF.

In this sample, this clone turned up once. The DNA for the CDR3 is TGTGCCAGCAGGGCCGACGGACAGGCGGGCCAGCCCCAGCATTTT. This codes for CASRADGQAGQPQHF. The J gene is TRBJ1-5, the V gene TRBV2, with 7 bases that match TRBD1. Trimming at V came to 6 bases and at J to 7 bases, leaving 12 bases not matched to a gene. CDR1 and CDR2 from the germline V gene are SNHLY and FYNNEI. CDR3 size: 15 residues.

This chain uses TRBV7-9 with TRBJ1-3, with 8 nucleotides matching TRBD1. CDR1 is SEHNR and CDR2 is FQNEAQ in the germline V gene (reference sequence). The J segment lost 0 bases and the V segment lost 5 bases, leaving 3 bases of the junction unmatched. The CDR3 is made up of 15 amino acids. CDR3 DNA: TGTGCCAGCAGCCCTCAGGGGGCCTCTGGAAACACCATATATTTT. It encodes CASSPQGASGNTIYF. The whole variable domain, remainder taken from reference TRBV7-9 and TRBJ1-3, is DTGVSQNPRHKITKRGQNVTFRCDPISEHNRLYWYRQTLGQGPEFLTYFQNEAQLEKSRLLSDRFSAERPKGSFSTLEIQRTEQGDSAMYLCASSPQGASGNTIYFGEGSWLTVV.